Detailed here is one T cell receptor beta chain. The CDR3 has 16 amino acids. V lost 0 bases to trimming and J lost 7 bases; unmatched junction nucleotides: 10. The germline gives CDR1 SGHNT, CDR2 YYREEE (reference sequence). This specimen belongs to a study of blood T cell repertoires in COVID-19. Authors' processing steps: Scientists estimated how many nucleated cells there were by amplifying reference gene primers. The data were produced by immunoSEQ multiplex PCR, yet TCRdb's version contains in-frame clones alone and is incomplete. V, J and clone size reflect that table, while D and trimming were determined from the DNA. The sample has some 80,000 clones; about 86% are singletons.

The chain employs TRBV5-4 and TRBJ2-3, with 8 nucleotides matching TRBD2. The sequenced sample consisted of peripheral blood. The sequence was collected from a woman aged 80 or over in a cohort sampled during active or convalescent COVID-19. The DNA for the CDR3 is TGTGCCAGCAGCTTGGATGGCAGCGGGAGATTCAATACGCAGTATTTT. This gives the protein CASSLDGSGRFNTQYF. The full variable domain, with the rest looked up from reference TRBV5-4 and TRBJ2-3, is ETGVTQSPTHLIKTRGQQVTLRCSSQSGHNTVSWYQQALGQGPQFIFQYYREEENGRGNFPPRFSGLQFPNYSSELNVNALELDDSALYLCASSLDGSGRFNTQYFGPGTRLTVL.